This TCR beta chain was observed in a study of T-cell reconstitution after alpha-beta-depleted transplantation in children. This clonotype was observed many times. Unique molecular identifiers tagged the TCRbeta library. MiXCR, run by TCRdb on the PCR reads, gives a single entry per CDR3 protein. Of 200,000 to 250,000 distinct CDR3 sequences detected, more than 10% appear once; the ten largest clones hold over 2.5%. Germline V gene data show CDR1 as WSHSY and CDR2 as SAAADI. Trimming removed 7 bases from V and 9 bases from J; junction bases left unmatched: 18. The CDR3 length is 16 residues. The receptor was derived from a human donor who donated a stem cell graft to a child with acute lymphoblastic leukemia. The sample here was PBMCs from the stem cell graft donor, taken from the stem cell graft. V gene TRBV10-2 combines with J gene TRBJ2-5; 9 bases are shared with TRBD1. The CDR3 nucleotides are TGCGCCAGCATGGGGGTCGGACAGGGGCACCCTTGGGCCCAGTACTTC. Translating gives CASMGVGQGHPWAQYF.